The 26 T cell receptor beta chains presented below share a single source sample, sequenced in a study of shared clonotypes between healthy human individuals. Some clones are missing from TCRdb's copy, which holds only in-frame ones; the method was immunoSEQ multiplex PCR. This table holds roughly 2.6 million clones, about 92% found once. Sequenced input: naive CD4+ T cells sorted from blood. Subset here: CD45RA+ positively selected. The receptors were sampled from a man between 18 and 29 years old in good health.

This sequence joins TRBV7-9 and TRBJ1-1, with TRBD1 matching 7 bases. The J segment lost 5 bases and the V segment lost 3 bases, leaving 9 bases of the junction unmatched. Germline loops: CDR1 SEHNR, CDR2 FQNEAQ (reference sequence). The CDR3 is 15 residues long. In DNA form, the CDR3 reads TGTGCCAGCAGCTTTCAAGGGGGCGCAATGACTGAAGCTTTCTTT. Amino acid sequence: CASSFQGGAMTEAFF.

The V gene is TRBV6-5, the J gene TRBJ1-2; D call uncertain. V lost 4 bases and J lost 3, with 9 bases in between. This CDR3 has 13 amino acids. CDR1 MNHEY and CDR2 SVGAGI come from the germline V gene. The CDR3 is CASSSTDHYGYTF. In nucleotides, the CDR3 is TGTGCCAGCAGTTCCACAGACCACTATGGCTACACCTTC.

The chain carries TRBV6-1 and TRBJ2-3, with a tentative D call TRBD2 (6 bases). The CDR3 length is 17 residues. The germline V gene encodes CDR1 MNHNS and CDR2 SASEGT. V shed 4 bases and J shed 0 bases, with 17 bases lying between them. The CDR3 nucleotides read TGTGCCAGCAGTGGGCACCTAAGGCGGGGTAGCACAGATACGCAGTATTTT. Translated: CASSGHLRRGSTDTQYF.

Comment on this clone: The junction shows a germline mismatch at one end, possibly a read error. DNA of the CDR3: TGTGCCTGGCCCGGGCGTCCGAAGGACTTC. Encoded protein: CAWPGRPKDF. This chain uses TRBV30 with TRBJ2-7; D unclear. CDR3 length: 10 amino acids. Germline V gene lookup returns CDR1 GTSNPN and CDR2 SVGIG (reference sequence). Based on the CDR3 plus reference TRBV30 and TRBJ2-7, the full variable domain is SQTIHQWPATLVQPVGSPLSLECTVEGTSNPNLYWYRQAAGRGLQLLFYSVGIGQISSEVPQNLSASRPQDRQFILSSKKLLLSDSGFYLCAWPGRPKDFGPGTRLTVT.

This chain connects TRBV28 to TRBJ2-7, with TRBD1 matching 9 bases. The CDR3 sequence is 14 residues long. The V segment lost 6 bases and the J segment 2 bases; nucleotides outside the gene matches: 5. Germline V gives CDR1 MDHEN, CDR2 SYDVKM. DNA for the CDR3: TGTGCCAGCAGGCGACAGGGGGAACCCTACGAGCAGTACTTC. Its translation is CASRRQGEPYEQYF. Looking up the rest from reference TRBV28 and TRBJ2-7 gives the full variable domain: DVKVTQSSRYLVKRTGEKVFLECVQDMDHENMFWYRQDPGLGLRLIYFSYDVKMKEKGDIPEGYSVSREKKERFSLILESASTNQTSMYLCASRRQGEPYEQYFGPGTRLTVT.

With respect to this clone: Other DNA sequences within the sample encode an identical CDR3. This chain connects TRBV7-9 to TRBJ1-2; tentative D call: TRBD1 (5 bases). V lost 1 base to trimming and J lost 6 bases, with 9 bases between them. Germline V CDR1 and CDR2: SEHNR, FQNEAQ (reference sequence). There are 13 residues in the CDR3. The CDR3 region is CASSLGGADGYTF. CDR3 nucleotides: TGTGCCAGCAGCTTAGGGGGCGCGGATGGCTACACCTTC.

The DNA of the CDR3 is TGTGCCAGCAGCGTAGGGGGAGGGTGGCCTTTCTTT. Translation: CASSVGGGWPFF. The chain couples TRBV9 to TRBJ1-1, with D uncertain. Trimming removed 0 bases from V and 12 bases from J, with 12 bases in between. CDR1 and CDR2 from the germline V gene are SGDLS and YYNGEE. CDR3 length: 12 amino acids. Looking up the rest from reference TRBV9 and TRBJ1-1 gives the full variable domain: DSGVTQTPKHLITATGQRVTLRCSPRSGDLSVYWYQQSLDQGLQFLIQYYNGEERAKGNILERFSAQQFPDLHSELNLSSLELGDSALYFCASSVGGGWPFFGQGTRLTVV.

The chain is built from TRBV11-2 and TRBJ1-3; unclear D gene. The V end was cut by 0 bases, the J end by 7 bases, with 13 bases between. The CDR3 runs 15 residues. Looked up from germline, CDR1 is SGHAT and CDR2 is FQNNGV. The CDR3 DNA sequence: TGTGCCAGCAGCTTAGATCTTACCGGGAGCAACACCATATATTTT. Encoded protein: CASSLDLTGSNTIYF.

This chain links TRBV6-5 with TRBJ2-7; TRBD2 matches at 7 bases. This CDR3 has 16 residues. CDR1 and CDR2 (germline): MNHEY, SVGAGI. The trim removed 2 bases at V and 3 bases at J, leaving 10 bases unmatched. In nucleotides, the CDR3 is TGTGCCAGCAGTTACAAGGACACATCGGGGGGCTACGAGCAGTACTTC. Its protein is CASSYKDTSGGYEQYF.

A note on this clone: The same CDR3 arises from other DNA sequences in this sample as well. The CDR3 bases are TGTGCCATCAGTAAGGCCACAGATACGCAGTATTTT. The encoded protein is CAISKATDTQYF. The rearrangement joins TRBV10-3 to TRBJ2-3; the D is unclear. The V end was cut by 5 bases, the J end by 2 bases, with 5 bases between. The CDR3 runs to 12 residues. The germline V gene has CDR1 ENHRY and CDR2 SYGVKD.

As regards this clone: A junction boundary mismatches the germline segment, possibly from a read error. The chain combines TRBV7-7 with TRBJ2-3; TRBD2 aligns across 7 bases. Germline CDR1 reads SSHAT; CDR2 reads FNYEAQ (reference sequence). The CDR3 extends over 15 amino acids. In DNA form, the CDR3 reads TGTGCTAGCAGCTTAGGCAGCGGGATCACAGATACGCAGTATTTT. Amino acid sequence: CASSLGSGITDTQYF.

This clone was seen a single time. The V gene is TRBV9, the J gene TRBJ2-7; D gene unclear. V was clipped by 1 base and J by 2 bases, with 10 bases between them. Germline lookup yields CDR1 SGDLS and CDR2 YYNGEE. This CDR3 is 14 amino acids long. In DNA form, the CDR3 reads TGTGCCAGCAGCGTACAGGCGAGCCCCTACGAGCAGTACTTC. Translating gives CASSVQASPYEQYF. Drawing the rest from reference TRBV9 and TRBJ2-7, the complete variable domain is DSGVTQTPKHLITATGQRVTLRCSPRSGDLSVYWYQQSLDQGLQFLIQYYNGEERAKGNILERFSAQQFPDLHSELNLSSLELGDSALYFCASSVQASPYEQYFGPGTRLTVT.

J is TRBJ2-4 and V is TRBV5-1; D possibly corresponds to TRBD2 (6 bases). Deletions cut 4 bases from V and 1 base from J, with 12 bases between. Germline V lookup: CDR1 SGHRS, CDR2 YFSETQ. This CDR3 has 15 amino acids. CDR3 amino acids: CASSPRRGAKNIQYF. The CDR3 DNA reads as TGCGCCAGCAGCCCCCGCCGGGGGGCCAAAAACATTCAGTACTTC.

This clone was detected only a few times. The genes are TRBV5-1 and TRBJ1-1, with D possibly matching TRBD1 (5 bases). The CDR3 has 14 amino acids. Germline V gene lookup returns CDR1 SGHRS and CDR2 YFSETQ. Between the trimmed V and J ends, which lost 4 bases and 1 base, there was a span of 11 bases. The CDR3 DNA sequence: TGCGCCAGCAGCCAATTACAGGCGAACACTGAAGCTTTCTTT. Its protein product is CASSQLQANTEAFF.

The genes are TRBV6-1 and TRBJ1-2; D is undetermined. Between the trimmed V and J ends, which lost 6 bases and 1 base, there was a span of 12 bases. Per germline, CDR1 MNHNS and CDR2 SASEGT. The CDR3 sequence is 14 residues long. CDR3 bases: TGTGCCAGCAGAACGGGAGCTGATAACTATGGCTACACCTTC. It yields the protein CASRTGADNYGYTF.

The chain is built from TRBV10-3 and TRBJ2-5, with D perhaps matching TRBD1 (6 bases). The CDR3 is 13 residues long. In germline, CDR1 is ENHRY, CDR2 SYGVKD. Trimming left V 4 bases short and J 5 bases short, with 11 bases between. The CDR3 DNA reads as TGTGCCATCAGTGGGCAGGGGATGGAGACCCAGTACTTC. Translating gives CAISGQGMETQYF.

The chain recombines TRBV4-1 with TRBJ2-4; no definite D call. Between the trimmed V and J ends, which lost 1 base and 0 bases, there was a span of 10 bases. CDR1 MGHRA and CDR2 YSYEKL come from the germline V gene. The CDR3 runs 16 residues. The CDR3 region has the DNA TGCGCCAGCAGCCAAGTGCGTGAACTAGCCAAAAACATTCAGTACTTC. Protein: CASSQVRELAKNIQYF.

This chain uses TRBV10-3 with TRBJ2-3; 9 bases map to TRBD1. This CDR3 has 15 amino acids. V was clipped by 2 bases and J by 3 bases; unmatched bases: 3. The germline V gene has CDR1 ENHRY and CDR2 SYGVKD. CDR3 sequence reads: CAISERTGETDTQYF. CDR3 bases: TGTGCCATCAGTGAGAGGACAGGGGAAACAGATACGCAGTATTTT.

The V gene is TRBV30, the J gene TRBJ1-2; D is unresolved. V was pared by 0 bases and J by 4 bases, with 12 bases between. CDR3 length: 14 residues. Germline loops: CDR1 GTSNPN, CDR2 SVGIG (reference sequence). Here the CDR3 DNA reads TGTGCCTGGAGTGTAATTTGGGGTAGCTATGGCTACACCTTC. This codes for CAWSVIWGSYGYTF. Filled out from reference TRBV30 and TRBJ1-2, the complete variable domain reads SQTIHQWPATLVQPVGSPLSLECTVEGTSNPNLYWYRQAAGRGLQLLFYSVGIGQISSEVPQNLSASRPQDRQFILSSKKLLLSDSGFYLCAWSVIWGSYGYTFGSGTRLTVV.

This clone has a single count. The chain links TRBV27 to TRBJ2-3; D uncertain. Germline V gives CDR1 MNHEY, CDR2 SMNVEV (reference sequence). There are 13 residues in the CDR3. The V gene lost 7 bases and the J gene lost 8 bases, with 16 bases spanning the gap. CDR3 nucleotide sequence: TGTGCCAGCACTCCTTCGGAGCTGAGTACGCAGTATTTT. Its translation is CASTPSELSTQYF.

V gene TRBV5-1 combines with J gene TRBJ2-1; the D call may be TRBD1 or TRBD2 (5 bases each). Germline CDR1 SGHRS, CDR2 YFSETQ. Trimming left V 4 bases short and J 9 bases short, with 20 bases between. CDR3 length: 15 residues. The CDR3 DNA is TGCGCCAGCAGCGGGACGATTCTTGGATCTGGTGAGCAGTTCTTC. Amino acid sequence: CASSGTILGSGEQFF.

The chain carries TRBV6-5 and TRBJ1-2, with a possible D match to TRBD1 (6 bases). CDR1 and CDR2 from the germline V gene are MNHEY and SVGAGI. The CDR3 sequence is 14 residues long. Deletions cut 6 bases from V and 0 bases from J, with 11 bases between. The CDR3 DNA is TGTGCCAGCAGGGGGGGCTCCACTAACTATGGCTACACCTTC. Translated: CASRGGSTNYGYTF.

About this clone itself: Other nucleotide sequences in the sample specify the same CDR3. V usage is TRBV19 and J usage is TRBJ1-2, with TRBD1 as a possible D gene (5 bases). The germline V gene encodes CDR1 LNHDA and CDR2 SQIVND (reference sequence). The CDR3 is 14 amino acids. V gave up 1 base and J gave up 2 bases, with 8 bases separating them. The CDR3 nucleotides read TGTGCCAGTAGTATAGCGGGGGTGAACTATGGCTACACCTTC. Its translation is CASSIAGVNYGYTF.

The chain carries TRBV11-3 and TRBJ2-6, with TRBD1 matching over 8 bases. The CDR3 spans 17 residues. From germline, CDR1 is SGHNT and CDR2 YENEEA. V trimming: 5 bases; J trimming: 0 bases; junction bases outside the gene matches: 6. The CDR3 is CASSPGQGDSGANVLTF. Written as DNA, the CDR3 is TGTGCCAGCAGCCCTGGACAGGGAGACTCTGGGGCCAACGTCCTGACTTTC.

As for this clone: Distinct nucleotide sequences in the sample also encode this CDR3. This sequence joins TRBV5-1 and TRBJ1-2; D is perhaps TRBD1 (6 bases). The CDR3 runs 15 residues. Germline V gene lookup returns CDR1 SGHRS and CDR2 YFSETQ. Trimming pared 0 bases from V and 0 bases from J, leaving 9 bases between. The CDR3 coding sequence is TGCGCCAGCAGCTTGGTAGGGACAACTAACTATGGCTACACCTTC. Translated: CASSLVGTTNYGYTF.

The rearrangement joins TRBV6-4 to TRBJ2-5; 7 bases are shared with TRBD1. Germline loops: CDR1 MRHNA, CDR2 SNTAGT. Unmatched junction bases numbered 3, after V lost 0 bases and J lost 2 bases. The CDR3 runs to 15 residues. Written as DNA, the CDR3 is TGTGCCAGCAGTGACTCCGGCAGGGGGCAAGAGACCCAGTACTTC. Its translation: CASSDSGRGQETQYF.